Below are 15 T cell receptor beta chains sequenced from a single sample in a study of T cells in Graves' hyperthyroidism and ophthalmopathy. Researchers took RNA transcripts and amplified the TCR beta CDR3 regions from them. An initial round of RT-PCR targeting the TCR CDR3 relied on the HTBI primer set. TCRdb re-derived calls from the multiplex PCR reads in MiXCR, one entry per CDR3 protein. Among under 450,000 distinct CDR3 sequences listed, approximately 18% were seen once. Sequenced input: blood. These receptors all come from a woman aged 25 to 39 with Graves' hyperthyroidism that later progressed to Graves' ophthalmopathy.

This clonotype was picked up many times. The rearrangement uses TRBV7-9 and TRBJ2-5; TRBD1 matches at 10 bases. The germline V gene encodes CDR1 SEHNR and CDR2 FQNEAQ (reference sequence). The CDR3 contains 15 residues. Losses at the gene ends were 0 bases for V and 5 bases for J; bases not matched to a gene: 3. The DNA of the CDR3 is TGTGCCAGCAGCTTAGCGACAGGGGGCCTCGAGACCCAGTACTTC. Residues: CASSLATGGLETQYF.

The V call is TRBV19, the J call TRBJ2-2; tentatively, D is TRBD1 (6 bases). The V end lost 3 bases, the J end lost 5 bases, and 16 bases lay between the germline ends. From germline, CDR1 is LNHDA and CDR2 SQIVND (reference sequence). The CDR3 runs 16 residues. The CDR3 DNA is TGTGCCAGTAGTATCACCAGGGGTCTTAATACCGGGGAGCTGTTTTTT. Translating it yields CASSITRGLNTGELFF.

This clonotype was seen ten or more times. V is TRBV25-1 and J is TRBJ1-6; no clear D. With 1 base removed from V and 10 bases from J, the gap between germline ends came to 14 bases. The CDR3 is 15 amino acids. CDR1 MGHDK and CDR2 SYGVNS come from the germline V gene. This CDR3 reads CASSELYGIESPLHF. Written as DNA, the CDR3 is TGTGCCAGCAGTGAATTGTACGGAATTGAGTCACCCCTCCACTTT.

This clonotype was observed many times. J is TRBJ1-2 and V is TRBV6-1, with TRBD1 as a possible D gene (5 bases). V was cut by 5 bases and J by 3 bases, with 13 bases left in between. There are 14 residues in the CDR3. Germline loops: CDR1 MNHNS, CDR2 SASEGT. In DNA, the CDR3 is TGTGCCAGCAGTCCTCGACAGTCACACTATGGCTACACCTTC. Its protein is CASSPRQSHYGYTF.

The rearrangement joins TRBV11-2 to TRBJ1-4; possible D gene TRBD1, 5 bases. Germline loops: CDR1 SGHAT, CDR2 FQNNGV. This CDR3 contains 16 residues. V was trimmed by 3 bases and J by 10 bases, leaving 21 bases between them. DNA of the CDR3: TGTGCCAGCAGCTTGGGGGGGAGCCAGGCCGTGGGAAAACTGTTTTTT. The encoded protein is CASSLGGSQAVGKLFF.

The sample holds many counts of this clonotype. The CDR3 here is CAISGGASGRVTYNEQFF. The CDR3 DNA is TGTGCCATCAGTGGTGGGGCCAGCGGGAGGGTGACCTACAATGAGCAGTTCTTC. This chain links TRBV10-3 with TRBJ2-1, with 10 bases identical to TRBD2. This CDR3 spans 18 amino acids. The ends lost 4 bases at V and 2 bases at J; junction bases unmatched: 11. CDR1 is ENHRY and CDR2 is SYGVKD in the germline V gene.

This clonotype has ten or more counts. The chain uses TRBV4-1 and TRBJ2-5, with 9 bases lining up with TRBD2. Looked up from germline, CDR1 is MGHRA and CDR2 is YSYEKL. The CDR3 totals 16 residues. J gave up 5 bases and V 3 bases, and 10 bases lay outside the gene matches. DNA of the CDR3: TGCGCCAGCAGCCATTTAGCGGGAGAGCTGGGGGAGACCCAGTACTTC. This gives the protein CASSHLAGELGETQYF.

This clonotype was detected only a few times. This chain connects TRBV6-5 to TRBJ2-1; TRBD2 matches at 10 bases. Germline lookup yields CDR1 MNHEY and CDR2 SVGAGI. The length of the CDR3 is 17 residues. With 2 bases clipped from V and 4 bases from J, the junction kept 8 bases outside the gene matches. CDR3 in amino acids: CASSYTASGGVYNEQFF. CDR3 DNA: TGTGCCAGCAGTTACACGGCTAGCGGGGGAGTATACAATGAGCAGTTCTTC.

In its sample, this clonotype was seen a few times. The gene calls are TRBV6-1 and TRBJ1-2, with 7 nucleotides matching TRBD1. This CDR3 has 16 residues. CDR1 and CDR2 from the germline V gene are MNHNS and SASEGT. V lost 7 bases to trimming and J lost 8 bases; unmatched junction nucleotides: 19. This CDR3 reads CASTASLEGGPIGYTF. For the CDR3, the DNA is TGTGCCAGCACCGCCTCTCTCGAAGGGGGCCCTATCGGCTACACCTTC.

Ten or more counts support this clonotype. The chain uses TRBV10-1 and TRBJ2-1; D is possibly TRBD2 (5 bases). CDR3 length: 14 amino acids. Between the trimmed V and J ends, which lost 0 bases and 6 bases, there was a span of 9 bases. Germline-derived CDR1 and CDR2 are WNHNN and SYGVQD (reference sequence). Here the CDR3 reads CASSESGATNEQFF. The CDR3 bases are TGCGCCAGCAGTGAGTCGGGAGCCACCAATGAGCAGTTCTTC.

The V and J genes are TRBV20-1 and TRBJ1-6, with TRBD1 as a possible D gene (6 bases). Between the trimmed V and J ends, which lost 3 bases and 1 base, there was a span of 13 bases. Germline V gene sequence: CDR1 DFQATT, CDR2 SNEGSKA (reference sequence). CDR3 length: 16 residues. This CDR3 is CSASQGPPSYNSPLHF. CDR3 DNA: TGCAGTGCTAGTCAGGGGCCCCCATCCTATAATTCACCCCTCCACTTT.

This clonotype was found many times. This chain links TRBV28 with TRBJ1-5; 7 bases are shared with TRBD1. The junction had 3 bases not matched to a gene; V was cut back by 2 bases and J by 5 bases. The CDR3 loop spans 14 amino acids. The germline V gene encodes CDR1 MDHEN and CDR2 SYDVKM. The CDR3: CASSLAQGDQPQHF. The CDR3 bases are TGTGCCAGCAGTTTAGCCCAGGGGGATCAGCCCCAGCATTTT.

There are many counts of this clonotype. The genes are TRBV5-6 and TRBJ1-4, with D possibly TRBD1 on 5 matching bases. The V gene's germline CDR1 is SGHDT and CDR2 YYEEEE. The CDR3 extends over 15 amino acids. V lost 0 bases to trimming and J lost 3 bases, with 9 bases between them. CDR3 DNA sequence: TGTGCCAGCAGCTTGGAGGCAGGGCCTAATGAAAAACTGTTTTTT. Translating gives CASSLEAGPNEKLFF.

This clonotype was observed at least ten times. The chain employs TRBV2 and TRBJ2-5; 7 bases agree with TRBD1. J was trimmed by 5 bases and V by 8 bases; bases with no gene match: 5. Germline V gene data show CDR1 as SNHLY and CDR2 as FYNNEI. The length of the CDR3 is 12 residues. This chain's CDR3 is CASQTGLETQYF. CDR3 in DNA: TGTGCCAGCCAGACAGGGTTGGAGACCCAGTACTTC.

The chain employs TRBV3-1 and TRBJ2-5; D gene unclear. The CDR3 sequence is 13 residues long. The ends were cut back, 3 bases at V and 4 bases at J, with 9 bases in the middle. CDR1 and CDR2 (germline): LGHDT, YNNKEL (reference sequence). The CDR3 coding sequence is TGTGCCAGCAGCCACGAAGTTCTAGAGACCCAGTACTTC. Translated, it gives CASSHEVLETQYF.